This is a list of T cell receptor beta chains from one sample in a study of blood T cell repertoires in COVID-19. Sequencing was performed with immunoSEQ multiplex PCR; in TCRdb, only in-frame clones are kept and a portion is missing. The sample holds just under 350,000 clones, 87% seen once. Material: peripheral blood. Receptor source: a woman in her forties or fifties with COVID-19, enrolled during active disease. Both conserved end residues are part of each CDR3. D genes are given only for firm matches. The size of a clone is reported for some rows only, either as once, few or many, or as a class for expanded clones.

j_gene	v_gene	abundance	d_gene	CDR3aa	CDR3nt
TRBJ2-5	TRBV20-1	.	TRBD2	CSASSPSGRGWGETQYF	TGCAGTGCTAGTTCTCCTAGCGGGAGGGGATGGGGGGAGACCCAGTACTTC
TRBJ1-5	TRBV5-6	.	.	CASSLYGALDNQPQHF	TGTGCCAGCAGCTTGTATGGGGCTTTGGACAATCAGCCCCAGCATTTT
TRBJ2-7	TRBV7-6	.	TRBD1	CASSSDRGREQYF	TGTGCCAGCAGCTCGGACAGGGGAAGGGAGCAGTACTTC
TRBJ1-6	TRBV5-4	.	TRBD1	CASSSGTGRDSPLHF	TGTGCCAGCAGCAGCGGGACAGGGAGGGATTCACCCCTCCACTTT
TRBJ2-4	TRBV18	.	TRBD2	CANSPGTSNQNIQYF	TGTGCCAACTCACCTGGGACTAGCAACCAAAACATTCAGTACTTC
TRBJ2-7	TRBV30	.	TRBD1	CAWSATGDHEQYF	TGTGCCTGGAGCGCAACAGGGGACCACGAGCAGTACTTC
TRBJ1-4	TRBV7-9	.	TRBD1	CASSLRGLGNEKLFF	TGTGCCAGCAGCCTCAGGGGGCTCGGTAATGAAAAACTGTTTTTT
TRBJ2-3	TRBV6-4	.	TRBD2	CASSPSGRGDTQYF	TGTGCCAGCAGTCCTAGCGGGAGAGGGGATACGCAGTATTTT
TRBJ1-4	TRBV29-1	.	.	CSVRFNEKLFF	TGCAGCGTTCGGTTTAATGAAAAACTGTTTTTT
TRBJ1-6	TRBV19	.	.	CASSIVQGGGSPLHF	TGTGCCAGTAGTATAGTTCAAGGGGGAGGGTCACCCCTCCACTTT
TRBJ1-2	TRBV6-6	.	TRBD1	CASSYGTGGSNYGYTF	TGTGCCAGCAGTTACGGGACAGGGGGCTCTAACTATGGCTACACCTTC
TRBJ1-2	TRBV21-1	.	.	CASSKRGTVNYGYTF	TGTGCCAGCAGCAAAAGGGGGACCGTGAACTATGGCTACACCTTC
TRBJ2-7	TRBV7-7	.	TRBD1	CASSLGRNRDRGYEQYF	TGTGCTAGCAGCTTAGGCCGAAACCGGGACAGGGGCTACGAGCAGTACTTC
TRBJ2-1	TRBV2	.	TRBD1	CASSPTGASYNEQFF	TGTGCCAGCAGCCCGACAGGGGCTTCCTACAATGAGCAGTTCTTC
TRBJ1-2	TRBV11-3	.	.	CASSSYQGRAGYTF	TGTGCCAGCAGCTCCTATCAGGGGCGTGCTGGCTACACCTTC
TRBJ1-2	TRBV18	.	.	CASSSGIYGYTF	TGTGCCAGCTCATCCGGGATTTATGGCTACACCTTC
TRBJ1-5	TRBV11-3	once	.	CASSLDGGAGQPQHF	TGTGCCAGCAGCTTAGATGGGGGGGCCGGTCAGCCCCAGCATTTT
TRBJ2-1	TRBV4-2	.	TRBD2	CASSQLSGTSSYNEQFF	TGTGCCAGCAGCCAACTTTCCGGGACTAGCTCCTACAATGAGCAGTTCTTC
TRBJ1-2	TRBV12-5	.	.	CASGLVQGGGYTF	TGTGCTAGTGGTTTGGTTCAGGGCGGTGGCTACACCTTC
TRBJ1-1	TRBV5-5	.	.	CASSYTGTEAFF	TGTGCCAGCAGTTATACCGGGACTGAAGCTTTCTTT
TRBJ1-1	TRBV14	.	.	CASSQPGMNTEAFF	TGTGCCAGCAGCCAACCAGGGATGAACACTGAAGCTTTCTTT
TRBJ2-7	TRBV7-2	.	TRBD2	CASSLGRQRGRSYEQYF	TGTGCCAGCAGCTTGGGACGCCAGCGGGGGCGGTCCTACGAGCAGTACTTC
TRBJ1-2	TRBV4-1	.	.	CASSQGTFNGYTF	TGCGCCAGCAGCCAAGGGACATTCAACGGCTACACCTTC
TRBJ2-5	TRBV30	.	.	CAWSVSRTAGPSETQYF	TGTGCCTGGAGTGTATCGAGAACGGCAGGGCCGAGTGAGACCCAGTACTTC
TRBJ2-3	TRBV15	.	TRBD1	CATSRDRGDRSDGTQYF	TGTGCCACCAGCAGAGACAGAGGGGACAGGTCGGATGGTACGCAGTATTTT
TRBJ1-1	TRBV24-1	.	TRBD1	CATSAQGAEAFF	TGTGCCACCAGTGCCCAGGGGGCTGAAGCTTTCTTT
TRBJ2-7	TRBV5-4	.	TRBD2	CASSLAGGAGVEQYF	TGTGCCAGCAGCCTAGCGGGAGGGGCGGGGGTCGAGCAGTACTTC
TRBJ1-3	TRBV19	.	.	CASKAQGEGRNTIYF	TGTGCCAGTAAGGCACAGGGAGAGGGGAGAAACACCATATATTTT
TRBJ1-1	TRBV19	.	.	CASSSDTTGQSGIGTEAFF	TGTGCCAGTAGTAGTGATACGACAGGACAGTCGGGGATTGGCACTGAAGCTTTCTTT
TRBJ2-3	TRBV27	.	TRBD2	CASSFGGGRTDTQYF	TGTGCCAGCAGTTTTGGTGGCGGGAGGACAGATACGCAGTATTTT
TRBJ2-7	TRBV3-1/TRBV3-2	.	TRBD2	CASSQAGTSGYEQYF	TGTGCCAGCAGCCAAGCTGGGACTAGCGGGTACGAGCAGTACTTC
TRBJ2-7	TRBV27	.	TRBD2	CASSFGEGWYEQYF	TGTGCCAGCAGTTTCGGGGAGGGGTGGTACGAGCAGTACTTC
TRBJ2-1	TRBV30	.	.	CAWSYGSSYNEQFF	TGTGCCTGGAGTTATGGGAGCTCCTACAATGAGCAGTTCTTC
TRBJ2-2	TRBV30	.	TRBD1	CALGQAGALRELFF	TGTGCCTTAGGACAGGCGGGCGCCCTCCGGGAGCTGTTTTTT
TRBJ1-5	TRBV6-6	.	.	CASSSQTGYSNQPQHF	TGTGCCAGCAGTTCCCAGACAGGATATAGCAATCAGCCCCAGCATTTT
TRBJ2-1	TRBV19	.	TRBD2	CASSPMTSGTEQFF	TGTGCCAGTAGTCCAATGACTAGCGGGACGGAGCAGTTCTTC
TRBJ2-5	TRBV18	.	.	CASSEETQYF	TGTGCCAGCTCGGAGGAGACCCAGTACTTC
TRBJ2-7	TRBV12-5	.	TRBD2	CASGPSTSGGAYEQYF	TGTGCTAGTGGCCCCTCTACTAGCGGTGGGGCCTACGAGCAGTACTTC
TRBJ1-5	TRBV2	.	.	CASRWTANQPQHF	TGTGCCAGCAGATGGACAGCTAATCAGCCCCAGCATTTT
TRBJ2-3	TRBV5-1	once	TRBD1	CASSFTTGTGADTQYF	TGCGCCAGCAGCTTCACGACCGGGACAGGGGCAGATACGCAGTATTTT
TRBJ2-7	TRBV29-1	many	TRBD2	CSVTGTSGRSYEQYF	TGCAGCGTAACCGGGACTAGCGGGAGGAGTTACGAGCAGTACTTC
TRBJ1-5	TRBV5-6	.	.	CASSLAGSPIIQPQHF	TGTGCCAGCAGCTTGGCAGGGTCCCCAATCATTCAGCCCCAGCATTTT
TRBJ2-1	TRBV7-2	.	TRBD2	CASSSTSGSYNEQFF	TGTGCCAGCAGCTCTACTAGCGGATCATACAATGAGCAGTTCTTC
TRBJ2-7	TRBV9	.	.	CASSVAEQGNEQYF	TGTGCCAGCAGCGTAGCGGAACAGGGAAACGAGCAGTACTTC
TRBJ1-5	TRBV5-8	.	.	CASSWGPNQPQHF	TGTGCCAGCAGCTGGGGGCCAAATCAGCCCCAGCATTTT
TRBJ2-1	TRBV11-2	once	TRBD1	CASSLDPGQSSFF	TGTGCCAGCAGCTTAGATCCGGGACAGTCGTCGTTCTTC
TRBJ1-2	TRBV14	.	TRBD1	CASSQTGGLNYGYTF	TGTGCCAGCAGCCAAACAGGGGGCCTTAACTATGGCTACACCTTC
TRBJ2-7	TRBV5-1	.	.	CASRGIARYEQYF	TGCGCCAGCAGGGGGATAGCGCGCTACGAGCAGTACTTC
TRBJ1-1	TRBV2	.	.	CASSEVGYPEAFF	TGTGCCAGCAGTGAAGTCGGGTACCCTGAAGCTTTCTTT
TRBJ1-3	TRBV21-1	.	.	CASSPRVDSGNTIYF	TGTGCCAGCAGCCCCCGTGTAGACTCTGGAAACACCATATATTTT
TRBJ2-2	TRBV15	.	TRBD1	CATQHGTDNTGELFF	TGTGCCACCCAGCACGGGACAGACAACACCGGGGAGCTGTTTTTT
TRBJ1-2	TRBV21-1	.	.	CASSKFSGVGTPMGGYTF	TGTGCCAGCAGCAAATTTTCGGGAGTGGGGACTCCGATGGGTGGCTACACCTTC
TRBJ2-3	TRBV11-2	.	TRBD2	CASRASGRALDTQYF	TGTGCCAGCAGAGCTAGCGGGAGGGCCCTAGATACGCAGTATTTT
TRBJ1-4	TRBV15	.	TRBD1	CATSRTNRGFEKLFF	TGTGCCACCAGCAGAACAAACAGGGGGTTTGAAAAACTGTTTTTT
TRBJ2-1	TRBV30	.	TRBD2	CAWRILAGGYSYNEQFF	TGTGCCTGGAGGATACTAGCGGGAGGATACTCCTACAATGAGCAGTTCTTC
TRBJ2-1	TRBV21-1	.	.	CASRHRGTGRFCNEQFF	TGTGCCAGCAGACACCGCGGGACAGGGAGATTTTGCAATGAGCAGTTCTTC
TRBJ2-2	TRBV28	.	TRBD2	CASTIGAGGNTGELFF	TGTGCCAGCACCATCGGAGCGGGAGGGAACACCGGGGAGCTGTTTTTT
TRBJ1-3	TRBV4-1	.	TRBD1	CASSQPTGTVGNTIYF	TGCGCCAGCAGCCAACCCACCGGGACAGTCGGAAACACCATATATTTT
TRBJ1-1	TRBV5-5	.	.	CASSSTLGANTEAFF	TGTGCCAGCAGCTCGACCCTGGGGGCGAACACTGAAGCTTTCTTT